This T cell receptor (beta chain) was identified in a study of neurological immune-mediated disorders. The CDR3 consists of 13 residues. The germline gives CDR1 GTSNPN, CDR2 SVGIG (reference sequence). Trimming left V 5 bases short and J 0 bases short, with 8 bases between. The making of cDNA relied on 5'RACE with 10-nucleotide random UMIs. TCRdb analysed the 5' RACE reads with MiXCR anew, one entry per CDR3 protein. This sample has some 60,000 distinct CDR3 sequences, with approximately 4% found just once. The chain couples TRBV30 to TRBJ2-1; D call uncertain. The receptor comes from a woman aged 30 to 39 with multiple sclerosis. Sequences were obtained from PBMCs. CDR3 sequence reads: CAWAVGSYNEQFF. Here the CDR3 DNA reads TGTGCCTGGGCGGTAGGCTCCTACAATGAGCAGTTCTTC.